This entry is about one T cell receptor (beta chain). The CDR3 extends over 14 amino acids. In germline, CDR1 is LGHNA, CDR2 YNFKEQ. The V and J ends lost 0 bases and 3 bases respectively, with 8 bases between them. The data were taken from a study of T cell responses to AZD1222 COVID-19 vaccine. Using immunoSEQ multiplex PCR, the repertoire was profiled, and TCRdb retains in-frame clones only, with some absent. Of roughly 90,000 clones listed, approximately 89% are singletons. The V call is TRBV4-2, the J call TRBJ2-5, with D unclear. The sample in question was peripheral blood, obtained 28 days after the second AZD1222 dose. The sequence was collected from an adult who received the AZD1222 COVID-19 vaccine. The CDR3 spells CASSQELAEETQYF. The DNA for the CDR3 is TGTGCCAGCAGCCAAGAATTGGCGGAAGAGACCCAGTACTTC.